This is a list of T cell receptor beta chains from one sample in a study of blood T cell repertoires in COVID-19. The protocol was immunoSEQ multiplex PCR, while the TCRdb copy is restricted to in-frame clones and leaves out a portion. The repertoire has about 320,000 clones, 70% to 90% of them found once; the top ten carry 1.5% to 2%. Material for sequencing was peripheral blood. The receptors come from a woman between 25 and 40 years old with COVID-19, enrolled during active disease. CDR3s leave out the opening cysteine and the closing phenylalanine or tryptophan.

CDR3 protein	J gene	V gene
ASSIAQNIAKNIQY	TRBJ2-4	TRBV19
ASSESGGTEAF	TRBJ1-1	TRBV2
ASSSQNYGYT	TRBJ1-2	TRBV12-3/TRBV12-4
ASRQGHSYGYT	TRBJ1-2	TRBV2
ASSLVGQGANVDYGYT	TRBJ1-2	TRBV7-2
AWGTGGVEKLF	TRBJ1-4	TRBV30
ASSLPTGNRQPQH	TRBJ1-5	TRBV28
AWSRDRGRGEKLF	TRBJ1-4	TRBV30
ASSLGESGNTIY	TRBJ1-3	TRBV5-4
ASSYSTGGRGEQF	TRBJ2-1	TRBV6-5
ASSPPAGRGDGYT	TRBJ1-2	TRBV18
AWSQWEGSYEQY	TRBJ2-7	TRBV30
ASSPSEGQGAYGYT	TRBJ1-2	TRBV25-1
ASSPLQGGNEQF	TRBJ2-1	TRBV13
ASSPEQGDFNEKLF	TRBJ1-4	TRBV18
AISKSQLLNTEAF	TRBJ1-1	TRBV10-3
ASSLRRGSSGNTIY	TRBJ1-3	TRBV13
ASTMGGSGNTIY	TRBJ1-3	TRBV6-5
ASSLAGLRGNEQY	TRBJ2-7	TRBV3-1/TRBV3-2
ASSLVGPRGEQY	TRBJ2-7	TRBV11-3
ASSPQGAGEKLF	TRBJ1-4	TRBV6-5
SVDRGNTGELF	TRBJ2-2	TRBV29-1
ASSLGTAEQY	TRBJ2-7	TRBV7-9
ASSVSGGATDTQY	TRBJ2-3	TRBV9
ASSLVVAGGTDTQY	TRBJ2-3	TRBV7-6
ASSFEAGSGANVLT	TRBJ2-6	TRBV5-4
ASKRQGNSPLH	TRBJ1-6	TRBV2
ASSSRVGPTGELF	TRBJ2-2	TRBV19
ASSEAQGQGNNEQF	TRBJ2-1	TRBV6-1
ASSSVAYNEQF	TRBJ2-1	TRBV7-2
ASSASTGESNYT	TRBJ1-2	TRBV19
ASLITGRNTEAF	TRBJ1-1	TRBV6-5